A single sample is the source of the 30 T cell receptor beta chains below, sequenced in a study of blood T cell repertoires in COVID-19. Libraries were prepared by immunoSEQ multiplex PCR; TCRdb keeps only in-frame clonotypes and omits some of them. The data hold approximately 110,000 clones, with roughly four fifths observed a single time. The specimen sequenced was peripheral blood. The receptors were gathered from an elderly man with COVID-19, enrolled during active disease.

The V and J genes are TRBV7-9 and TRBJ2-3, with D possibly matching TRBD1 (5 bases). The CDR3 consists of 15 residues. V lost 1 base and J lost 1, with 9 bases in between. Germline values: CDR1 SEHNR, CDR2 FQNEAQ (reference sequence). CDR3 protein: CASSLGGRGTDTQYF. The CDR3 nucleotides read TGTGCCAGCAGCTTAGGGGGCCGAGGCACAGATACGCAGTATTTT.

The gene calls are TRBV19 and TRBJ2-6; 7 bases are a match to TRBD1. CDR1 and CDR2 (germline): LNHDA, SQIVND (reference sequence). V lost 8 bases and J lost 0; bases outside the gene matches: 1. The CDR3 is made up of 14 amino acids. DNA of the CDR3: TGTGCCAGTCGACAGGGCTCTGGGGCCAACGTCCTGACTTTC. Translated: CASRQGSGANVLTF.

Remarks on this clone: The sample has other DNA sequences that encode this CDR3 too. The chain carries TRBV28 and TRBJ2-7; tentative D call: TRBD1 (6 bases). Germline V gives CDR1 MDHEN, CDR2 SYDVKM. The ends were cut back, 4 bases at V and 2 bases at J, with 9 bases in the middle. The CDR3 is 13 amino acids. CDR3 nucleotides: TGTGCCAGCAGTTCCGGACAGACCTACGAGCAGTACTTC. It encodes CASSSGQTYEQYF.

The chain has TRBV19 and TRBJ2-2, with 7 nucleotides matching TRBD1. CDR1 and CDR2 (germline): LNHDA, SQIVND (reference sequence). Trimming removed 5 bases from V and 3 bases from J; junction bases left unmatched: 6. The CDR3 covers 15 residues. CDR3 in amino acids: CASSPRQGYTGELFF. The CDR3 nucleotides are TGTGCCAGTAGTCCCCGACAGGGATACACCGGGGAGCTGTTTTTT.

This clone was seen a single time. This chain links TRBV5-4 with TRBJ1-2, with TRBD1 identical over 8 bases. V was clipped by 6 bases and J by 7 bases; unmatched bases: 11. Germline CDR1 SGHNT, CDR2 YYREEE (reference sequence). There are 14 residues in the CDR3. The CDR3 DNA follows: TGTGCCAGCACCCGGACAGGGATGTCGTTTGGCTACACCTTC. Its protein product is CASTRTGMSFGYTF.

The chain recombines TRBV7-2 with TRBJ2-3, with unresolved D. CDR1 SGHTA and CDR2 FQGNSA come from the germline V gene. Trimming stripped 4 bases from V and 2 bases from J, with 16 bases between. The CDR3 totals 16 residues. The CDR3 spells CASSSPTTALTDTQYF. CDR3 coding DNA: TGTGCCAGCAGCTCACCCACTACGGCGCTCACAGATACGCAGTATTTT.

This CDR3 reads CASSFYRGTYEQYF. In DNA form, the CDR3 reads TGTGCCAGTAGTTTCTACAGGGGGACCTACGAGCAGTACTTC. V is TRBV19 and J is TRBJ2-7; 8 nucleotides line up with TRBD1. V was pared by 5 bases and J by 2 bases, with 5 bases of the junction left unmatched. CDR3 length: 14 residues. CDR1 and CDR2 (germline): LNHDA, SQIVND (reference sequence). Based on the CDR3 plus reference TRBV19 and TRBJ2-7, the full variable domain is DGGITQSPKYLFRKEGQNVTLSCEQNLNHDAMYWYRQDPGQGLRLIYYSQIVNDFQKGDIAEGYSVSREKKESFPLTVTSAQKNPTAFYLCASSFYRGTYEQYFGPGTRLTVT.

This clone was observed once. The CDR3 DNA is TGTGCCAGCACCGCAGGACAGCCTCGTGAAGCTTTCTTT. It is translated as CASTAGQPREAFF. J is TRBJ1-1 and V is TRBV6-5, with D perhaps matching TRBD1 (6 bases). CDR1 is MNHEY, CDR2 SVGAGI, per germline. V lost 7 bases, J lost 7 bases, and 16 bases lay in between. The CDR3 is 13 amino acids.

This clone occurred a few times. The V and J genes are TRBV4-3 and TRBJ2-7; D is undetermined. Germline values: CDR1 LGHNA, CDR2 YSLEER. The V and J ends lost 1 base and 0 bases respectively, with 4 bases between them. The CDR3 totals 13 residues. CDR3 in amino acids: CASSQGLSYEQYF. For the CDR3, the DNA is TGCGCCAGCAGCCAAGGTCTCTCCTACGAGCAGTACTTC.

This clone has only one observation. The genes are TRBV9 and TRBJ2-7, with 8 nucleotides matching TRBD1. The V gene's germline CDR1 is SGDLS and CDR2 YYNGEE. V lost 4 bases, J lost 6 bases, and 9 bases stayed unmatched. The CDR3 contains 14 residues. The CDR3 DNA follows: TGTGCCAGCAGCCCCCGGTCAGGGGGCGGCGAGCAGTACTTC. Its protein is CASSPRSGGGEQYF.

V is TRBV19 and J is TRBJ1-1; possible D gene TRBD1, 5 bases. V was trimmed by 5 bases and J by 4 bases, leaving 11 bases between them. The CDR3 covers 13 residues. Germline loops: CDR1 LNHDA, CDR2 SQIVND (reference sequence). The CDR3 spells CASSGRRGTEAFF. In nucleotides, the CDR3 is TGTGCCAGTAGTGGCAGGAGGGGCACTGAAGCTTTCTTT.

The genes are TRBV10-3 and TRBJ1-5, with D perhaps TRBD1 (6 bases). Trimming cost V 5 bases and J 4 bases, with 12 bases left between them. The length of the CDR3 is 14 residues. Germline V gives CDR1 ENHRY, CDR2 SYGVKD. CDR3 sequence reads: CAISSGVENQPQHF. As DNA, the CDR3 is TGTGCCATCAGTTCAGGGGTCGAGAATCAGCCCCAGCATTTT.

In DNA form, the CDR3 reads TGTGCCAGCAGCTTACATTCTAGCGGGAGATCGTACGAGCAGTACTTC. This translates into CASSLHSSGRSYEQYF. The chain carries TRBV7-2 and TRBJ2-7, with TRBD2 matching 10 bases. Germline values: CDR1 SGHTA, CDR2 FQGNSA. Trimming took 2 bases from V and 4 from J; bases not matched to a gene: 8. The CDR3 runs to 16 residues. The full variable domain, its missing parts supplied by reference TRBV7-2 and TRBJ2-7, is GAGVSQSPSNKVTEKGKDVELRCDPISGHTALYWYRQSLGQGLEFLIYFQGNSAPDKSGLPSDRFSAERTGGSVSTLTIQRTQQEDSAVYLCASSLHSSGRSYEQYFGPGTRLTVT.

V usage is TRBV28 and J usage is TRBJ1-2; tentatively, D is TRBD1 (5 bases). The V end lost 6 bases, the J end lost 9 bases, and 23 bases lay between the germline ends. The CDR3 loop spans 15 amino acids. Per germline, CDR1 MDHEN and CDR2 SYDVKM. The CDR3 loop reads CASSGAEPGRNSYTF. The DNA for the CDR3 is TGTGCCAGCAGCGGGGCGGAGCCAGGGAGGAATAGCTACACCTTC.

The chain is built from TRBV5-4 and TRBJ1-2, with 11 nucleotides matching TRBD1. Germline assignment: CDR1 SGHNT and CDR2 YYREEE (reference sequence). There are 15 residues in the CDR3. V shed 3 bases, J shed 4 bases, and the junction held 5 bases outside the gene matches. In DNA form, the CDR3 reads TGTGCCAGCAGCTATCCCGGGACAGGGGGCTATGGCTACACCTTC. It yields the protein CASSYPGTGGYGYTF. The full variable domain, rest sourced from reference TRBV5-4 and TRBJ1-2, is ETGVTQSPTHLIKTRGQQVTLRCSSQSGHNTVSWYQQALGQGPQFIFQYYREEENGRGNFPPRFSGLQFPNYSSELNVNALELDDSALYLCASSYPGTGGYGYTFGSGTRLTVV.

This sequence joins TRBV29-1 and TRBJ1-1; TRBD1 matches 8 bases. The CDR3 contains 12 residues. V shed 7 bases and J 5 bases; nucleotides not matched to a gene: 6. Germline loops: CDR1 SQVTM, CDR2 ANQGSEA. The CDR3 nucleotides are TGCAGCGCACAGGGGGAGAATACTGAAGCTTTCTTT. This sequence encodes CSAQGENTEAFF.

The chain has TRBV5-5 and TRBJ2-5; tentatively, D is TRBD2 (5 bases). The CDR3 extends over 14 amino acids. V was trimmed by 2 bases and J by 5 bases, leaving 13 bases between them. CDR1 SGHKS and CDR2 YYEKEE come from the germline V gene (reference sequence). The chain's CDR3 is CASSFSRGLETQYF. In nucleotides, the CDR3 is TGTGCCAGCAGCTTCTCGCGAGGGCTCGAGACCCAGTACTTC.

There are a few counts of this clone. Other DNA sequences from this sample encode an identical CDR3 as well. DNA for the CDR3: TGCGCCAGCAGCCACCAGGGGTCCGGAAACACCATATATTTT. Its translation: CASSHQGSGNTIYF. The V and J genes are TRBV4-1 and TRBJ1-3, with D possibly TRBD1 on 6 matching bases. Germline values: CDR1 MGHRA, CDR2 YSYEKL. Between the trimmed V and J ends, which lost 3 bases and 4 bases, there was a span of 10 bases. CDR3 length: 14 residues.

The chain joins TRBV7-9 to TRBJ2-5; D not certain. Trimming stripped 3 bases from V and 4 bases from J, with 6 bases between. Germline assignment: CDR1 SEHNR and CDR2 FQNEAQ (reference sequence). This CDR3 has 12 amino acids. The CDR3 DNA sequence: TGTGCCAGCAGCTTTAATCCAGAGACCCAGTACTTC. It codes for CASSFNPETQYF.

The chain recombines TRBV5-1 with TRBJ2-1, with a possible D match to TRBD2 (6 bases). Trimming took 4 bases from V and 8 from J, leaving 13 bases between them. Looked up from germline, CDR1 is SGHRS and CDR2 is YFSETQ. The CDR3 covers 13 residues. DNA of the CDR3: TGCGCCAGCAGCATTGGACTAACCCATGAGCAGTTCTTC. As protein: CASSIGLTHEQFF.

Only a few counts were recorded for this clone. In DNA form, the CDR3 reads TGTGCCAGTAGTAGGGACACCCTCACGAACACCGGGGAGCTGTTTTTT. Translated: CASSRDTLTNTGELFF. The V and J genes are TRBV19 and TRBJ2-2; D is possibly TRBD1 (6 bases). Germline lookup yields CDR1 LNHDA and CDR2 SQIVND (reference sequence). V lost 4 bases, J lost 0 bases, and 12 bases lay in between. The CDR3 contains 16 residues.

V and J are TRBV19 and TRBJ2-1, with 15 bases aligning to TRBD2. Germline V CDR1 and CDR2: LNHDA, SQIVND (reference sequence). The V and J ends lost 4 bases and 7 bases, in that order; junction bases with no gene match: 8. The CDR3 runs to 17 residues. For the CDR3, the DNA is TGTGCCAGTAGTACTACCCGGACTAGCGGGAGGGGAAATGAGCAGTTCTTC. It specifies CASSTTRTSGRGNEQFF.

This clone was seen a few times. The J gene is TRBJ1-3, the V gene TRBV6-5; a weak D match, TRBD1 (6 bases). V lost 5 bases and J 2 bases, leaving 10 bases between the germline ends. The CDR3 loop spans 14 amino acids. The germline V gene encodes CDR1 MNHEY and CDR2 SVGAGI. This CDR3 reads CASSRGGPGNTIYF. CDR3 nucleotides: TGTGCCAGCAGTAGGGGGGGCCCTGGAAACACCATATATTTT.

The V call is TRBV29-1, the J call TRBJ2-1; 9 bases are shared with TRBD2. CDR3 size: 17 residues. Trimming cost V 4 bases and J 5 bases; bases outside gene matches: 15. Germline values: CDR1 SQVTM, CDR2 ANQGSEA. The CDR3 coding sequence is TGCAGCGTTGGATGGTTAGCGGGAGAAACGAGCAACAATGAGCAGTTCTTC. Protein: CSVGWLAGETSNNEQFF.

This chain links TRBV7-2 with TRBJ2-5; TRBD2 might be the D (6 bases). The CDR3 spans 15 residues. Germline V CDR1 and CDR2: SGHTA, FQGNSA. Trimming stripped 2 bases from V and 5 bases from J, with 15 bases between. Here the CDR3 reads CASSLNPGGVETQYF. The CDR3 region has the DNA TGTGCCAGCAGCTTAAATCCCGGAGGGGTGGAGACCCAGTACTTC.

The chain couples TRBV9 to TRBJ1-6, with 7 bases identical to TRBD1. This CDR3 has 15 residues. Germline trimming cut 2 bases from V and 7 bases from J; bases unmatched to any gene: 6. Germline-derived CDR1 and CDR2 are SGDLS and YYNGEE. For the CDR3, the DNA is TGTGCCAGCAGCGTGGAGGGGGCCGGGAATTCACCCCTCCACTTT. It is translated as CASSVEGAGNSPLHF.

The V and J genes are TRBV30 and TRBJ1-4; a possible D gene is TRBD1 (6 bases). This CDR3 has 13 amino acids. Trimming left V 2 bases short and J 8 bases short, with 12 bases between. The germline gives CDR1 GTSNPN, CDR2 SVGIG (reference sequence). CDR3 sequence: CAWSLTGKEKLFF. The CDR3 DNA reads TGTGCCTGGAGTTTAACAGGGAAAGAAAAACTGTTTTTT. Together with reference TRBV30 and TRBJ1-4, the CDR3 gives the full variable domain: SQTIHQWPATLVQPVGSPLSLECTVEGTSNPNLYWYRQAAGRGLQLLFYSVGIGQISSEVPQNLSASRPQDRQFILSSKKLLLSDSGFYLCAWSLTGKEKLFFGSGTQLSVL.

V is TRBV28 and J is TRBJ1-1; 9 positions agree with TRBD1. The CDR3 contains 13 residues. In germline, CDR1 is MDHEN, CDR2 SYDVKM. V lost 6 bases to trimming and J lost 4 bases; unmatched junction nucleotides: 3. The CDR3 DNA sequence: TGTGCCAGCAGACGACAGGGGGTCACTGAAGCTTTCTTT. Translation gives CASRRQGVTEAFF. Full variable domain (rest looked up from reference TRBV28 and TRBJ1-1): DVKVTQSSRYLVKRTGEKVFLECVQDMDHENMFWYRQDPGLGLRLIYFSYDVKMKEKGDIPEGYSVSREKKERFSLILESASTNQTSMYLCASRRQGVTEAFFGQGTRLTVV.

The chain recombines TRBV27 with TRBJ1-1; D remains unclear. CDR3 size: 8 residues. Germline V gene lookup returns CDR1 MNHEY and CDR2 SMNVEV (reference sequence). Trimming took off 9 bases at V and 10 bases at J, with 6 bases between the two ends. The CDR3 coding sequence is TGTGCCAGTTTCGGAGCTTTCTTT. It is translated as CASFGAFF.

This clone was counted a single time. The rearrangement uses TRBV28 and TRBJ1-3; no clear D. Germline values: CDR1 MDHEN, CDR2 SYDVKM. Trimming shortened V by 3 bases and J by 0 bases, and 9 bases separated the two germline ends. This CDR3 comprises 15 residues. CDR3 in amino acids: CASSFAGYSGNTIYF. The CDR3 nucleotides are TGTGCCAGCAGTTTCGCCGGTTACTCTGGAAACACCATATATTTT.